One and the same sample provided the 10 T cell receptor beta chains below, sequenced in a study of T-cell memory formation after mild COVID-19. TCRdb ran MiXCR on the 5' RACE reads and lists one entry per CDR3 protein. Counted here are 470,000 or so distinct CDR3 sequences, about 20% occurring once; the ten biggest clones make up 12%. Input material: PBMCs or a T cell subset sorted from them (not recorded which). Every receptor here comes from an adult woman who had mild COVID-19 (a few samples of this study predate the infection). Cell type and time point are not known.

The genes are TRBV29-1 and TRBJ1-2; 9 bases fit TRBD1. The CDR3 sequence is 17 residues long. The trim removed 0 bases at V and 0 bases at J, leaving 8 bases unmatched. Per the germline V gene, CDR1 is SQVTM and CDR2 is ANQGSEA. The CDR3: CSVEDLPGQGPNYGYTF. CDR3 sequence (DNA): TGCAGCGTTGAAGATCTACCGGGACAGGGTCCTAACTATGGCTACACCTTC.

A note on this clonotype: The CDR3 does not end in the conserved phenylalanine or tryptophan, so this is likely a read error. The chain employs TRBV29-1 and TRBJ1-2; 7 positions match TRBD1. This CDR3 comprises 14 residues. With V trimmed by 5 bases and J by 2 bases, 8 bases remained unmatched. Germline V gives CDR1 SQVTM, CDR2 ANQGSEA. The CDR3 DNA is TGCAGCGTTCACCCGACAGGGCCCAACTATGGCTACACCTTA. It is translated as CSVHPTGPNYGYTL.

This clonotype has at least ten counts. The rearrangement joins TRBV4-2 to TRBJ2-1; 11 bases match TRBD2. The CDR3 length is 17 residues. CDR1 is LGHNA and CDR2 is YNFKEQ in the germline V gene. V lost 0 bases to trimming and J lost 6 bases; unmatched junction nucleotides: 7. The DNA for the CDR3 is TGTGCCAGCAGCCAAGATAACGTACTAGCGGGAGTCAATGAGCAGTTCTTC. This encodes CASSQDNVLAGVNEQFF.

The chain couples TRBV12-3 or TRBV12-4 to TRBJ1-2, with D unresolved. This CDR3 is built from 14 residues. V shed 7 bases and J shed 4 bases, with 16 bases lying between them. The CDR3 nucleotides read TGTGCCAGCACCAGTCTGGCATTGGGCTATGGCTACACCTTC. Its translation is CASTSLALGYGYTF.

This clonotype was counted between two and nine times. The J gene is TRBJ2-1, the V gene TRBV19; D gene ambiguous. This CDR3 is 12 amino acids long. V lost 1 base and J 4 bases, leaving 2 bases between the germline ends. Germline V CDR1 and CDR2: LNHDA, SQIVND (reference sequence). The CDR3 coding sequence is TGTGCCAGTAGTATAGTTTACAATGAGCAGTTCTTC. It codes for CASSIVYNEQFF.

This sequence joins TRBV12-5 and TRBJ2-3, with TRBD1 as a possible D gene (6 bases). Trimming shortened V by 9 bases and J by 0 bases, and 19 bases separated the two germline ends. This CDR3 comprises 16 residues. Germline V CDR1 and CDR2: LGHNT, FRNRAP. The DNA of the CDR3 is TGTGCTAGCGCCCTGTGGAGGACAGAAAGCACAGATACGCAGTATTTT. Its protein product is CASALWRTESTDTQYF.

The gene calls are TRBV5-1 and TRBJ2-7, with D possibly being TRBD1 (5 bases). Germline lookup yields CDR1 SGHRS and CDR2 YFSETQ. V was trimmed by 0 bases and J by 9 bases, leaving 13 bases between them. CDR3 length: 13 residues. Here the CDR3 DNA reads TGCGCCAGCAGCTTGGGTGACAGACAAATGCAGTACTTC. Translation gives CASSLGDRQMQYF.

The J gene is TRBJ1-4, the V gene TRBV12-3 or TRBV12-4; no clear D gene. V lost 6 bases and J lost 3, with 11 bases in between. The length of the CDR3 is 14 residues. Here the CDR3 DNA reads TGTGCCAGCAGGCACACGGACTCTAATGAAAAACTGTTTTTT. This sequence encodes CASRHTDSNEKLFF.

This clonotype was seen ten or more times. The chain is built from TRBV5-1 and TRBJ2-7; 9 bases match TRBD2. The CDR3 spans 18 residues. Per germline, CDR1 SGHRS and CDR2 YFSETQ. Trimming removed 3 bases from V and 4 bases from J; junction bases left unmatched: 17. In DNA, the CDR3 is TGCGCCAGCAGCTCCGCCGGCCGACTTGCGGGAGGGCAATACGAGCAGTACTTC. Translation: CASSSAGRLAGGQYEQYF.

The sample holds a few counts of this clonotype. The rearrangement joins TRBV29-1 to TRBJ1-2; D is ambiguous. V dropped 0 bases and J dropped 7 bases, with 9 bases sitting between them. Per the germline V gene, CDR1 is SQVTM and CDR2 is ANQGSEA. The CDR3 length is 12 residues. CDR3 loop: CSVEEGFFGYTF. In DNA, the CDR3 is TGCAGCGTTGAAGAAGGCTTTTTTGGCTACACCTTC.